These 26 T cell receptor beta chains share one sample of origin, sequenced in a study of response to subunit inactivated influenza vaccine. Via MiXCR, TCRdb re-called the RT-PCR reads, giving one row per CDR3 protein. The sample lists roughly 700,000 distinct CDR3 sequences, 15% to 19% seen once, with 11% in the top ten. The sequencing here drew on PBMCs from blood, taken roughly 12 days after vaccination. Every receptor here comes from a man aged 50 or older who received an inactivated influenza vaccine.

In regard to this clonotype: A much larger clone lies a single base off, so this may be a read error. The J gene is TRBJ2-7, the V gene TRBV20-1; TRBD2 matches 7 bases. This CDR3 has 13 residues. Germline V gene data show CDR1 as DFQATT and CDR2 as SNEGSKA (reference sequence). V shed 5 bases, J shed 6 bases, and the junction held 10 bases outside the gene matches. This CDR3 is CSARGEFGCEQYF. Written as DNA, the CDR3 is TGCAGTGCTCGGGGGGAGTTTGGTTGCGAGCAGTACTTC.

This clonotype was seen only a few times. V usage is TRBV29-1 and J usage is TRBJ2-7; D gene uncertain. The germline V gene encodes CDR1 SQVTM and CDR2 ANQGSEA. Trimming cost V 4 bases and J 0 bases, with 10 bases left between them. The CDR3 has 13 amino acids. CDR3 in amino acids: CSVVTDNSYEQYF. CDR3 coding DNA: TGCAGCGTTGTTACAGATAACTCCTACGAGCAGTACTTC.

In its sample, this clonotype was seen many times. The chain uses TRBV20-1 and TRBJ1-2; D possibly corresponds to TRBD1 (6 bases). CDR1 DFQATT and CDR2 SNEGSKA come from the germline V gene (reference sequence). V dropped 5 bases and J dropped 4 bases, with 14 bases sitting between them. This CDR3 has 13 amino acids. CDR3: CSADGGMAYGYTF. DNA for the CDR3: TGCAGTGCTGACGGGGGCATGGCCTATGGCTACACCTTC.

V usage is TRBV15 and J usage is TRBJ2-5, with 11 bases fitting TRBD1. Per germline, CDR1 LNHNV and CDR2 YYDKDF (reference sequence). The ends lost 1 base at V and 4 bases at J; junction bases unmatched: 2. There are 15 residues in the CDR3. CDR3 protein: CATSRGGTGGETQYF. CDR3 nucleotides: TGTGCCACCAGCAGAGGAGGGACAGGGGGAGAGACCCAGTACTTC.

V and J are TRBV11-3 and TRBJ2-2; the D gene could be TRBD1 or TRBD2 (5 bases each). Germline values: CDR1 SGHNT, CDR2 YENEEA. The CDR3 is 14 amino acids. With 5 bases removed from V and 4 bases from J, the gap between germline ends came to 11 bases. The DNA for the CDR3 is TGTGCCAGCAGCAACCGGGACCTCACCGGGGAGCTGTTTTTT. Its translation is CASSNRDLTGELFF.

This clonotype was recorded at least ten times. The CDR3 loop is CACERDRGRSHEQFF. CDR3 DNA sequence: TGTGCCTGCGAAAGGGACAGGGGGCGCTCCCATGAGCAGTTCTTC. This rearrangement joins TRBV5-6 to TRBJ2-1; 12 bases fit TRBD1. The CDR3 has 15 residues. The germline gives CDR1 SGHDT, CDR2 YYEEEE. Trimming took 10 bases from V and 8 from J; bases not matched to a gene: 13.

The V gene is TRBV6-5, the J gene TRBJ1-1; 7 bases are a match to TRBD1. With V trimmed by 2 bases and J by 2 bases, 2 bases remained unmatched. CDR3 length equals 14 residues. CDR1 is MNHEY, CDR2 SVGAGI, per germline. CDR3 region: CASSYKGANTEAFF. The DNA of the CDR3 is TGTGCCAGCAGTTACAAGGGGGCAAACACTGAAGCTTTCTTT.

This clonotype was seen more than once but under ten times. The V and J genes are TRBV11-2 and TRBJ1-1; D not resolved. This CDR3 is built from 15 residues. Between the trimmed V and J ends, which lost 0 bases and 5 bases, there was a span of 13 bases. Germline CDR1 SGHAT, CDR2 FQNNGV. The CDR3 nucleotides read TGTGCCAGCAGCTTAGATCCTTCAGGTAGAACTGAAGCTTTCTTT. Protein sequence: CASSLDPSGRTEAFF.

This clonotype has more than one count but fewer than ten. The chain carries TRBV20-1 and TRBJ2-2; D perhaps matches TRBD2 (6 bases). V was pared by 6 bases and J by 7 bases, with 15 bases between. CDR1 and CDR2 (germline): DFQATT, SNEGSKA (reference sequence). The length of the CDR3 is 13 residues. The CDR3: CSAPGLSLGELFF. DNA of the CDR3: TGCAGTGCACCGGGACTCTCACTCGGGGAGCTGTTTTTT.

The chain employs TRBV14 and TRBJ2-7, with TRBD2 identical over 8 bases. Trimming at V came to 4 bases and at J to 4 bases, leaving 9 bases not matched to a gene. Germline CDR1 reads SGHDN; CDR2 reads FVKESK. This CDR3 contains 15 residues. For the CDR3, the DNA is TGTGCCAGCAGCCGAAGCCCGGGACTAGTATACGAGCAGTACTTC. It is translated as CASSRSPGLVYEQYF.

This clonotype was found many times. This chain uses TRBV27 with TRBJ2-2; 10 bases match TRBD2. Germline V gives CDR1 MNHEY, CDR2 SMNVEV (reference sequence). The CDR3 is 17 amino acids. Trimming took 6 bases from V and 2 from J; bases not matched to a gene: 9. The CDR3 protein is CASSLLELAGNTGELFF. The DNA of the CDR3 is TGTGCCAGCAGCCTCCTAGAACTAGCGGGAAACACCGGGGAGCTGTTTTTT.

This clonotype was seen more than once but under ten times. CDR3 DNA sequence: TGTGCCAGCAGTCTAGGGGGCGATTGGGACATTCAGTACTTC. Protein sequence: CASSLGGDWDIQYF. The gene calls are TRBV12-3 or TRBV12-4 and TRBJ2-4; 7 bases agree with TRBD1. CDR3 length equals 14 residues. The ends lost 5 bases at V and 8 bases at J; junction bases unmatched: 9.

J is TRBJ1-4 and V is TRBV15, with TRBD1 matching over 12 bases. V was clipped by 5 bases and J by 8 bases; unmatched bases: 3. Germline assignment: CDR1 LNHNV and CDR2 YYDKDF (reference sequence). The CDR3 is made up of 14 amino acids. The CDR3 protein is CATSGTGGDEKLFF. Here the CDR3 DNA reads TGTGCCACCAGCGGGACAGGGGGCGACGAAAAACTGTTTTTT.

The CDR3 coding sequence is TGCAGTGCTAGTTCCCCTGGAGGCACAGATACGCAGTATTTT. Protein product: CSASSPGGTDTQYF. The chain combines TRBV20-1 with TRBJ2-3; D unresolved. The CDR3 is 14 residues long. V gave up 3 bases and J gave up 1 base, with 11 bases separating them. Germline values: CDR1 DFQATT, CDR2 SNEGSKA (reference sequence).

There are many counts of this clonotype. V and J are TRBV9 and TRBJ2-5; the D call may be TRBD1 or TRBD2 (5 bases each). Deletions cut 2 bases from V and 2 bases from J, with 13 bases between. Germline CDR1 and CDR2: SGDLS and YYNGEE. The CDR3 runs 15 residues. CDR3 sequence: CASSVFEGRQETQYF. Here the CDR3 DNA reads TGTGCCAGCAGCGTCTTCGAGGGGCGGCAAGAGACCCAGTACTTC. Using reference TRBV9 and TRBJ2-5 for the parts outside the CDR3, the full variable domain is DSGVTQTPKHLITATGQRVTLRCSPRSGDLSVYWYQQSLDQGLQFLIQYYNGEERAKGNILERFSAQQFPDLHSELNLSSLELGDSALYFCASSVFEGRQETQYFGPGTRLLVL.

V gene TRBV20-1 combines with J gene TRBJ2-7, with D uncertain. Germline CDR1 is DFQATT and CDR2 is SNEGSKA (reference sequence). V was shortened by 2 bases and J by 5 bases, with 10 bases between the two germline ends. The CDR3 loop spans 12 amino acids. The CDR3 sequence is CSARWRHNEQYF. The CDR3 DNA sequence: TGCAGTGCTAGATGGCGGCACAACGAGCAGTACTTC.

In its sample, this clonotype was seen a few times. The rearrangement uses TRBV20-1 and TRBJ2-1, with a weak D call TRBD2 (6 bases). The CDR3 is made up of 15 amino acids. Trimming took 1 base from V and 3 from J, leaving 13 bases between them. Per the germline V gene, CDR1 is DFQATT and CDR2 is SNEGSKA (reference sequence). CDR3 loop: CSARVGEDVYNEQFF. CDR3 in DNA: TGCAGTGCTAGAGTAGGGGAGGACGTCTACAATGAGCAGTTCTTC.

This clonotype was seen a single time. This chain joins TRBV20-1 and TRBJ2-4; no firm D call. This CDR3 has 13 amino acids. Trimming removed 0 bases at V and 8 bases at J, with 11 bases between. CDR1 DFQATT and CDR2 SNEGSKA come from the germline V gene (reference sequence). CDR3 nucleotide sequence: TGCAGTGCTAGAGATTTCGGAACGTACATTCAGTACTTC. Translating it yields CSARDFGTYIQYF.

This clonotype occurred many times. The chain couples TRBV20-1 to TRBJ1-5, with D possibly matching TRBD1 (6 bases). CDR1 is DFQATT and CDR2 is SNEGSKA in the germline V gene (reference sequence). V was shortened by 4 bases and J by 2 bases, with 15 bases between the two germline ends. The length of the CDR3 is 15 residues. CDR3 sequence reads: CSATKVAGGNQPQHF. CDR3 nucleotide sequence: TGCAGTGCTACCAAGGTCGCAGGGGGCAATCAGCCCCAGCATTTT.

This clonotype was observed a handful of times. V is TRBV10-1 and J is TRBJ2-1; D may be TRBD1 or TRBD2 (5 bases each). Germline V gene sequence: CDR1 WNHNN, CDR2 SYGVQD (reference sequence). This CDR3 is 14 amino acids long. The V and J ends lost 6 bases and 10 bases respectively, with 19 bases between them. CDR3 amino acids: CASSARDPPWEQFF. CDR3 in DNA: TGCGCCAGCAGCGCCCGGGACCCCCCCTGGGAGCAGTTCTTC.

The CDR3 region has the DNA TGCAGTGCTAACTACAGGGGTGGCACAGATACGCAGTATTTT. It is translated as CSANYRGGTDTQYF. The chain employs TRBV20-1 and TRBJ2-3, with 7 bases matching TRBD1. Unmatched junction bases numbered 5, after V lost 4 bases and J lost 1 base. The CDR3 extends over 14 amino acids. Germline CDR1 is DFQATT and CDR2 is SNEGSKA (reference sequence).

The chain is built from TRBV7-2 and TRBJ2-5; D is perhaps TRBD2 (6 bases). Germline V gives CDR1 SGHTA, CDR2 FQGNSA. The CDR3 runs 15 residues. V was trimmed by 5 bases and J by 3 bases, leaving 16 bases between them. In DNA, the CDR3 is TGTGCCAGCAGCCATACGGGACTTTTAAAAGAGACCCAGTACTTC. Amino acids: CASSHTGLLKETQYF.

This clonotype appeared many times. The chain links TRBV28 to TRBJ2-3, with D perhaps matching TRBD2 (6 bases). The length of the CDR3 is 15 residues. Looked up from germline, CDR1 is MDHEN and CDR2 is SYDVKM. V was clipped by 2 bases and J by 0 bases, with 9 bases between them. This chain's CDR3 is CASSLGRGSTDTQYF. CDR3 in DNA: TGTGCCAGCAGTTTAGGACGGGGGAGCACAGATACGCAGTATTTT.

This clonotype showed up just a few times. V and J are TRBV20-1 and TRBJ2-1, with D perhaps TRBD2 (7 bases). The CDR3 runs 13 residues. CDR1 is DFQATT and CDR2 is SNEGSKA in the germline V gene (reference sequence). Trimming left V 3 bases short and J 4 bases short, with 10 bases between. The CDR3 DNA is TGCAGTGCTAGCGGGGGGCTTTACAATGAGCAGTTCTTC. Its translation: CSASGGLYNEQFF.

The chain is built from TRBV7-8 and TRBJ1-1; TRBD1 might be the D (5 bases). Germline assignment: CDR1 SGHVS and CDR2 FQNEAQ. CDR3 size: 15 residues. V gave up 3 bases and J gave up 1 base, with 12 bases separating them. The CDR3 DNA reads as TGTGCCAGCAGCTTTAGAGTCACAGGGAACACTGAAGCTTTCTTT. Its protein product is CASSFRVTGNTEAFF.

The chain is built from TRBV24-1 and TRBJ2-1; TRBD1 might be the D (5 bases). V was trimmed by 9 bases and J by 5 bases, leaving 16 bases between them. CDR1 is KGHDR and CDR2 is SFDVKD in the germline V gene. The CDR3 is 14 amino acids. The CDR3 region is CATQGVIRDNEQFF. CDR3 sequence (DNA): TGTGCCACCCAAGGGGTCATTCGGGACAATGAGCAGTTCTTC.